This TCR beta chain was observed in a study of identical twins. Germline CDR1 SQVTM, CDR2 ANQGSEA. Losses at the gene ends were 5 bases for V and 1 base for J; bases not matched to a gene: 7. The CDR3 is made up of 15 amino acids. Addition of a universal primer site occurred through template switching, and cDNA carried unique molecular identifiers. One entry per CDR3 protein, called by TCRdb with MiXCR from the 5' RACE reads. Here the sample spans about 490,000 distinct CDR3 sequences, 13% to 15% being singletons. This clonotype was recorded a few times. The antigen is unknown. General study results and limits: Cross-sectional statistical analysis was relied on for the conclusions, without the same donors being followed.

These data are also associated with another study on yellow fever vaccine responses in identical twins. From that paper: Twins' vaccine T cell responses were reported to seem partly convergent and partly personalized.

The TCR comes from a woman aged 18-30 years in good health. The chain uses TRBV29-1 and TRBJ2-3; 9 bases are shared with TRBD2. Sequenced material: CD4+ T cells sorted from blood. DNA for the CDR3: TGCAGCGTTAGGGAGACTAGCGGAGGCACAGATACGCAGTATTTT. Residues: CSVRETSGGTDTQYF.